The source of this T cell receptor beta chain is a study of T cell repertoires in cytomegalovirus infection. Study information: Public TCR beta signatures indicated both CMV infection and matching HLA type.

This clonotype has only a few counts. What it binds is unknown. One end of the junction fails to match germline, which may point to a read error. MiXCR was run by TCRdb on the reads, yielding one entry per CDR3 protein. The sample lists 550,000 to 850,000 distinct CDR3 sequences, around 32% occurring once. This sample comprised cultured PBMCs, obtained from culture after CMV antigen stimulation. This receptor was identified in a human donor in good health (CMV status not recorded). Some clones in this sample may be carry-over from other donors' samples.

CDR3: CASREGQGRTEAFF. The DNA of the CDR3 is TGTGCCAGCAGGGAAGGACAGGGGAGGACTGAAGCTTTCTTT. The J gene is TRBJ1-1, the V gene TRBV6-1; TRBD1 matches 9 bases. This CDR3 contains 14 residues. CDR1 is MNHNS, CDR2 SASEGT, per germline.